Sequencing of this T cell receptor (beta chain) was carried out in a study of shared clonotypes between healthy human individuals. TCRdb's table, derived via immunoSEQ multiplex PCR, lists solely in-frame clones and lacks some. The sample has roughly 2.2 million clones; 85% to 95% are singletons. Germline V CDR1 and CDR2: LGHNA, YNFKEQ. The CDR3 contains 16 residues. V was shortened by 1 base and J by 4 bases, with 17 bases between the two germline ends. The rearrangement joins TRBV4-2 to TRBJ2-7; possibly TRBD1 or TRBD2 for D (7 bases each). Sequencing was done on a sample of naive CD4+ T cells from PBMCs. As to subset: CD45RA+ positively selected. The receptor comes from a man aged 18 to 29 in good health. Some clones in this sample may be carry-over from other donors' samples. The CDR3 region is CASSQAAGTDDYEQYF. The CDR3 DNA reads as TGTGCCAGCAGCCAAGCAGCGGGGACAGACGATTACGAGCAGTACTTC.